This entry features one T cell receptor beta chain sequence. This clone was counted only a few times. There is no known antigen for this receptor. No per-base quality is available; no much larger clone lies one base away. These data originate in a study of T cell changes during pregnancy in multiple sclerosis (dated by TCRdb to the late 2010s). At the level of the whole study: The study looked at changes in the T cell repertoire across pregnancy in women with multiple sclerosis.

Taken from cysteine to phenylalanine, the CDR3 has 15 residues. The read is trimmed to its CDR3 DNA, 45 bases read in frame from base 1. The receptor library was made with the immunoSEQ multiplex PCR assay. As stored in TCRdb, this immuneACCESS dataset retains in-frame rearrangements with V and J assigned. A fraction of the clones does not appear; measured against another copy, unresolved V genes explain less than half of the discrepancy, and the remainder lacks a known reason. This sample lists tens of thousands of clones; about 91% were detected once. Clones ranked in the top ten supply 0.5% of the sample.

The sequencing used CD4+ T cells from peripheral blood mononuclear cells, collected in the second trimester of pregnancy. In this chain, TRBV21-1 is recombined with TRBJ1-3. TRBV21-1 is termed a pseudogene. This TCR derives from a female donor in good health, enrolled as a control in a pregnancy study. The CDR3 protein is CASPRRSTSTNTIYF. The nucleotides read TGTGCCAGTCCTAGACGGAGCACCAGTACGAACACCATATATTTT.